These T cell receptor beta chains were read from a single sample in a study of blood T cell repertoires in COVID-19. Method: immunoSEQ multiplex PCR; TCRdb's copy keeps in-frame clones and lacks some. The table lists some 61,000 clones, 80% to 90% of them singletons, with 1.6% in the top ten. What was sequenced was peripheral blood. These receptor sequences come from a man aged 55 to 70 with acute or convalescent COVID-19. Each CDR3 is given with its conserved first and last residue. A D gene is named only where the DNA matches it firmly. Part of the rows lack a size; the others show once, few, many or a class for expanded clones.

>.|.|TRBV27|TRBJ1-4|17
TGTGCCAGCAGTTTGAGGGGGGGCAAAATTACTAATGAAAAACTGTTTTTT
CASSLRGGKITNEKLFF
>.|.|TRBV29-1|TRBJ1-3|14
TGCAGCGTTGGTGGGGGGGCAGGTGGAAACACCATATATTTT
CSVGGGAGGNTIYF
>.|many|TRBV2|TRBJ1-5|13
TGTGCCAGCAGTGAGGGCAGATATCAGCCCCAGCATTTT
CASSEGRYQPQHF
>.|.|TRBV7-7|TRBJ2-2|12
TGTGCCAGCAGCCTTAGATCCGGGGAGCTGTTTTTT
CASSLRSGELFF
>TRBD1|.|TRBV7-2|TRBJ1-5|18
TGTGCCAGCAGCTTAGTAGGGACAGGGTGGGGGAGCAATCAGCCCCAGCATTTT
CASSLVGTGWGSNQPQHF
>.|.|TRBV5-1|TRBJ2-2|15
TGCGCCAGCAGCCCGGGGACGCGGGGTCCGGGGGAGCTGTTTTTT
CASSPGTRGPGELFF
>TRBD2|.|TRBV9|TRBJ2-6|21
TGTGCCAGCAGCGTAGTTCTAGCGGGCCCTAGCCTGGGCTCTGGGGCCAACGTCCTGACTTTC
CASSVVLAGPSLGSGANVLTF
>TRBD2|once|TRBV9|TRBJ2-1|15
TGTGCCAGCAGCGTAGGGGAGGGGTCCTACAATGAGCAGTTCTTC
CASSVGEGSYNEQFF
>TRBD1|few|TRBV6-5|TRBJ2-7|13
TGTGCCAGCAGTTTAAACAGGGGCTACGAGCAGTACTTC
CASSLNRGYEQYF
>TRBD1|.|TRBV9|TRBJ2-3|15
TGTGCCAGCAGCGCCAGGACAGGTAGCACAGATACGCAGTATTTT
CASSARTGSTDTQYF
>.|few|TRBV4-1|TRBJ1-2|14
TGCGCCAGCAGCCAACAGGGCCCGAACTATGGCTACACCTTC
CASSQQGPNYGYTF
>TRBD1|.|TRBV11-2|TRBJ2-1|12
TGTGCCAGCAGCTTCGAAGACAGGGCCCGATTCTTC
CASSFEDRARFF
>.|.|TRBV7-2|TRBJ1-6|17
TGTGCCAGCAGCTTAGGAAGAGGGGGGGCGCGACGGTCACCCCTCCACTTT
CASSLGRGGARRSPLHF
>.|.|TRBV27|TRBJ1-1|14
TGTGCCAGCAGTTTCAATCCGGGGGGTACTGAAGCTTTCTTT
CASSFNPGGTEAFF
>.|.|TRBV3-1/TRBV3-2|TRBJ1-1|15
TGTGCCAGCAGCCAAGGACAACAGAGGAACACTGAAGCTTTCTTT
CASSQGQQRNTEAFF
>.|.|TRBV25-1|TRBJ2-3|14
TGTGCCAGCAGTTTCCCCGGGTTTGGAGATACGCAGTATTTT
CASSFPGFGDTQYF
>.|few|TRBV6-2/TRBV6-3|TRBJ1-1|11
TGTGCCAGCAGTTCCCTCCTTAGAGCTTTCTTT
CASSSLLRAFF
>TRBD1|.|TRBV3-1/TRBV3-2|TRBJ1-6|18
TGTGCCAGCAGCCAAGCCCAGGACAGGGGGCTCGGAAATTCACCCCTCCACTTT
CASSQAQDRGLGNSPLHF
>.|.|TRBV9|TRBJ2-3|14
TGTGCCAGCAGCCCCGGACAGCACACAGATACGCAGTATTTT
CASSPGQHTDTQYF
>TRBD1|.|TRBV10-3|TRBJ2-3|16
TGTGCCATCAGTGAGCCAGGGACAGGGGAGACAGATACGCAGTATTTT
CAISEPGTGETDTQYF
>.|.|TRBV7-8|TRBJ1-2|15
TGTGCCAGCGGCCTGGGGACATCAGTAAACTATGGCTACACCTTC
CASGLGTSVNYGYTF
>.|.|TRBV7-9|TRBJ1-6|12
TGTGCCAGCCGGGAGGGGAATTCACCCCTCCACTTT
CASREGNSPLHF
>TRBD2|.|TRBV5-4|TRBJ2-3|16
TGTGCCAGCAGCATACGATGGGCGGGGGGCACAGATACGCAGTATTTT
CASSIRWAGGTDTQYF
>.|.|TRBV19|TRBJ1-1|13
TGTGCCAGTAGTACCATTTCCGGGGCTGAAGCTTTCTTT
CASSTISGAEAFF
>.|.|TRBV7-9|TRBJ1-2|14
TGTGCCAGCAGCCCCAAAACTGTTAACTATGGCTACACCTTC
CASSPKTVNYGYTF
>.|.|TRBV7-9|TRBJ1-2|14
TGTGCCAGCAGCGTGAGTCAGGGATCTTATGGCTACACCTTC
CASSVSQGSYGYTF
>TRBD1|.|TRBV9|TRBJ2-7|17
TGTGCCAGCAGCGTAGGGGCCCCTGGACAGGTCACCTACGAGCAGTACTTC
CASSVGAPGQVTYEQYF
>.|once|TRBV2|TRBJ2-7|14
TGTGCCAGCAGTGTCTTACGGGAAGCCTACGAGCAGTACTTC
CASSVLREAYEQYF
>.|.|TRBV7-3|TRBJ2-1|14
TGTGCCAGCAGCCCGGGGGAGGCATACAATGAGCAGTTCTTC
CASSPGEAYNEQFF
>.|.|TRBV6-5|TRBJ1-5|14
TGTGCCAGCAGTTACGATTCAGGGTCTCAGCCCCAGCATTTT
CASSYDSGSQPQHF
>TRBD1|.|TRBV24-1|TRBJ2-1|15
TGTGCCACCAGTGATACCAGACAGGGGAGCAATGAGCAGTTCTTC
CATSDTRQGSNEQFF